The clone carrying this TCR beta chain occurred a few times. Here immunoSEQ multiplex PCR was the method, and the copy in TCRdb shows in-frame clones only, minus some. The table has more than 55,000 clones, roughly 92% seen once; the top ten hold more than 0.7%. This specimen belongs to a study of T cell changes during pregnancy in multiple sclerosis. This CDR3 is built from 17 residues. Germline V lookup: CDR1 SGHTA, CDR2 FQGNSA. V lost 1 base and J lost 8; bases outside the gene matches: 8. The input for sequencing was peripheral blood, taken in the first trimester of pregnancy. The chain carries TRBV7-2 and TRBJ2-1; 13 positions agree with TRBD2. This clonotype was sampled from a female donor with multiple sclerosis, enrolled in a pregnancy study. CDR3 coding DNA: TGTGCCAGCAGCTTAGTTAGTACTAGCGGGGGGGCATATGAGCAGTTCTTC. Protein: CASSLVSTSGGAYEQFF.